This T cell receptor beta chain was obtained from a study of T-cell reconstitution after alpha-beta-depleted transplantation in children. This CDR3 region has 14 residues. After removal of 7 bases from V and 3 bases from J, the junction contained 10 bases not matched to a gene. Germline CDR1 is DFQATT and CDR2 is SNEGSKA (reference sequence). Preparation of the TCRbeta library used unique molecular identifiers. TCRdb passed the PCR reads through MiXCR, listing each CDR3 protein once. The sample holds hundreds of thousands of distinct CDR3 sequences; 32% are singletons and the top ten take 2.4%. This clonotype was obtained from a human donor who donated a stem cell graft to a child with aplastic anemia. Sequenced material: PBMCs from the stem cell graft donor, taken from the stem cell graft. The chain uses TRBV20-1 and TRBJ2-3; 7 positions match TRBD2. The DNA for the CDR3 is TGCAGTGGGCAAGCGGGGAGAGGGACAGATACGCAGTATTTT. This gives the protein CSGQAGRGTDTQYF.